This record covers a single TCR beta chain. Its antigen is as yet unknown. The data derive from a study of monozygotic twins with inflammatory bowel disease. Study results and caveats: Differing T cell subtypes remained indistinguishable.

Making each TCR library took roughly 3,400 ng of total RNA. TCRdb reanalyzed the 5' RACE reads, giving one entry per CDR3 protein sequence and no DNA. The ten most abundant clones cover 2% to 3% of a sample with some 450,000 distinct CDR3 sequences. Blood (approximately 2.3 ml) was collected from every donor individually. Sequencing used blood. The receptor was derived from a human donor with ulcerative colitis or Crohn's disease, or a healthy co-twin of an affected twin (not recorded which).

The chain's CDR3 is CASSYSQGGGTEAFF. This rearrangement joins TRBV6-5 to TRBJ1-1; absent DNA, TCRdb's TRBD1 call cannot be checked. This CDR3 has 15 residues. In germline, CDR1 is MNHEY, CDR2 SVGAGI.